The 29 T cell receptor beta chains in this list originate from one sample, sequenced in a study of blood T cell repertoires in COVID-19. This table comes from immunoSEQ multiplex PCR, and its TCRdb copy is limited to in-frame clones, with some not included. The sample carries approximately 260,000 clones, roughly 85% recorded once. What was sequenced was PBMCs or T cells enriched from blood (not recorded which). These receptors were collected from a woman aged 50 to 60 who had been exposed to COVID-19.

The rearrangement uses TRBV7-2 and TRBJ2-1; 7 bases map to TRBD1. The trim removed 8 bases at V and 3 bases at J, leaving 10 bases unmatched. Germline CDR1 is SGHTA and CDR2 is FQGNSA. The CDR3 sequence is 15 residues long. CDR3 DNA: TGTGCCAGCGGGCAACCGAGGGGGCACTACAATGAGCAGTTCTTC. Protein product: CASGQPRGHYNEQFF.

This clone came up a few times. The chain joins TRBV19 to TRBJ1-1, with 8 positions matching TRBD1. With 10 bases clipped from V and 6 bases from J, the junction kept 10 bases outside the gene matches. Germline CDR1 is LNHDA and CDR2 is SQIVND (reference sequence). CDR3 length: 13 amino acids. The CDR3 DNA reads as TGTGCCACTACGCCAGGGGGCGCCCCTGAAGCTTTCTTT. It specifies CATTPGGAPEAFF.

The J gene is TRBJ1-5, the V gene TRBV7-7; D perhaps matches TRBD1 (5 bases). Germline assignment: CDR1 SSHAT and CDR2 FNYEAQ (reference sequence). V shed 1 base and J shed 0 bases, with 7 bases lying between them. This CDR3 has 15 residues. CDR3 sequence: CASSLGGYSNQPQHF. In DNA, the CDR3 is TGTGCCAGCAGCTTAGGGGGCTATAGCAATCAGCCCCAGCATTTT.

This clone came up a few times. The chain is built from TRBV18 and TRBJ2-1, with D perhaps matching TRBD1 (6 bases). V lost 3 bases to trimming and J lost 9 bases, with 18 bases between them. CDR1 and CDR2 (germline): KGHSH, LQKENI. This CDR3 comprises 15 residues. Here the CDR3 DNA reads TGTGCCAGCTCACCTGGCCAGGGGCTAATCGGTGAGCAGTTCTTC. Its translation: CASSPGQGLIGEQFF.

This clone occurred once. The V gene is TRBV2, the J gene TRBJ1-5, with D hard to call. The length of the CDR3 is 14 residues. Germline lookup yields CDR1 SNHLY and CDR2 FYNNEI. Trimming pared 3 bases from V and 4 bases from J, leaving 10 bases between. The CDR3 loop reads CASSDPGGNQPQHF. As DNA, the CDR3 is TGTGCCAGCAGTGACCCGGGTGGTAATCAGCCCCAGCATTTT.

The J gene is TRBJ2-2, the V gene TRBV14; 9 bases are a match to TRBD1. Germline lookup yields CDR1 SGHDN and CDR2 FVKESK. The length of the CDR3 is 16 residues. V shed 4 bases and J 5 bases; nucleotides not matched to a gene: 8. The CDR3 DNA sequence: TGTGCCAGCAGCCCGGGGACAGGGTATGGAACCGGGGAGCTGTTTTTT. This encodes CASSPGTGYGTGELFF. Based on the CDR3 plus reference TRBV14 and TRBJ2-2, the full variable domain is EAGVTQFPSHSVIEKGQTVTLRCDPISGHDNLYWYRRVMGKEIKFLLHFVKESKQDESGMPNNRFLAERTGGTYSTLKVQPAELEDSGVYFCASSPGTGYGTGELFFGEGSRLTVL.

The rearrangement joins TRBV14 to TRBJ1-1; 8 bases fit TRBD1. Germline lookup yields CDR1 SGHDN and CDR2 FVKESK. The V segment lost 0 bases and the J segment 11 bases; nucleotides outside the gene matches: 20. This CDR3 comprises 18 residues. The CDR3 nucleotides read TGTGCCAGCAGCCAAGAGCGGCTGACGCAGGGGGCGCGACCGGAGGCTTTCTTT. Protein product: CASSQERLTQGARPEAFF.

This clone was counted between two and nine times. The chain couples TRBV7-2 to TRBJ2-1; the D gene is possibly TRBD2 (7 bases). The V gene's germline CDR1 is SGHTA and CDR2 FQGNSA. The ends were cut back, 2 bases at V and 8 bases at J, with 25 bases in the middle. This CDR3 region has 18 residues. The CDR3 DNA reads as TGTGCCAGCAGCTTATTCGCGGGGGCGTCAGCTCTGTGGTATGAGCAGTTCTTC. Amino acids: CASSLFAGASALWYEQFF.

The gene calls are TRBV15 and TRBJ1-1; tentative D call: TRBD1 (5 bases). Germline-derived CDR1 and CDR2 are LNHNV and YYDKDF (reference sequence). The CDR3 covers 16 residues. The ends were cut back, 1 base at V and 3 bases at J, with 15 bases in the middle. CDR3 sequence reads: CATSRGLEGRDTEAFF. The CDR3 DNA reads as TGTGCCACCAGCAGAGGGTTGGAGGGGAGGGACACTGAAGCTTTCTTT.

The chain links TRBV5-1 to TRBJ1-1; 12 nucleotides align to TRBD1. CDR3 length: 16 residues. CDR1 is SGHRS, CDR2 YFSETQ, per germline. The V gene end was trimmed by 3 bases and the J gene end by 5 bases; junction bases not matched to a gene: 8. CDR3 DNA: TGCGCCAGCAGCTCCGGGACAGGGGGCTGGGGGACTGAAGCTTTCTTT. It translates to CASSSGTGGWGTEAFF.

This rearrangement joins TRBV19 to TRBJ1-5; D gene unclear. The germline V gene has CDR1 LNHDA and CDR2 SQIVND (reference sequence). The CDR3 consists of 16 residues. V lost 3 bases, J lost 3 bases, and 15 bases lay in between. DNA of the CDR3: TGTGCCAGTAGTATTGTCAGGTCTTGGAACAATCAGCCCCAGCATTTT. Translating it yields CASSIVRSWNNQPQHF.

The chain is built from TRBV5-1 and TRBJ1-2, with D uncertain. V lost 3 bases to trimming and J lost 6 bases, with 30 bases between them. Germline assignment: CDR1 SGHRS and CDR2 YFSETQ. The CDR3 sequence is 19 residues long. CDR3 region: CASSWRAQGAGIGRDGYTF. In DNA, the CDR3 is TGCGCCAGCAGCTGGAGGGCTCAAGGAGCGGGGATCGGCCGAGATGGCTACACCTTC.

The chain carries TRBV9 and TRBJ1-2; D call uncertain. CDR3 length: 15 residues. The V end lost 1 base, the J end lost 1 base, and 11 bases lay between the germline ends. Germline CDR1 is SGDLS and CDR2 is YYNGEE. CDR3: CASSVSGRFNYGYTF. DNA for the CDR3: TGTGCCAGCAGCGTAAGCGGCAGATTTAACTATGGCTACACCTTC.

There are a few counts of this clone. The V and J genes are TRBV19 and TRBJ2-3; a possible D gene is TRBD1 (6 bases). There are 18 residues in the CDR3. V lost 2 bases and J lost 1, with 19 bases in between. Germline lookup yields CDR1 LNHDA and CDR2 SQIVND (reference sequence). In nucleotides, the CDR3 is TGTGCCAGTAGTATATCTCGCGCCTCAGGGGCGGGCACAGATACGCAGTATTTT. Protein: CASSISRASGAGTDTQYF.

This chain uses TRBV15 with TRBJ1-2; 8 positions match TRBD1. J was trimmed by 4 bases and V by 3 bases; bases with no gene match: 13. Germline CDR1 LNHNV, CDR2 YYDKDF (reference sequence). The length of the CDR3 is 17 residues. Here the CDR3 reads CATSSSPGQGAIYGYTF. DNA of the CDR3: TGTGCCACCAGCAGTTCTCCCGGGCAGGGGGCAATCTATGGCTACACCTTC.

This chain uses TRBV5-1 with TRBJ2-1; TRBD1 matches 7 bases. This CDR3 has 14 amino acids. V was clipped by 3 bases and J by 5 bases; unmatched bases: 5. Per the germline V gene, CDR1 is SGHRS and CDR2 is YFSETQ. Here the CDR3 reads CASSSSTGNNEQFF. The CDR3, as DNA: TGCGCCAGCAGCTCCTCGACAGGGAACAATGAGCAGTTCTTC.

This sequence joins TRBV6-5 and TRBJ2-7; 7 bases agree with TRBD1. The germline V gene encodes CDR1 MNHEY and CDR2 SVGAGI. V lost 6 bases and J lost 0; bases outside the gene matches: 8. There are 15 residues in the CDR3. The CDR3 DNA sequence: TGTGCCAGCAGCCGCCGGGACAGCCTCTCCTACGAGCAGTACTTC. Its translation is CASSRRDSLSYEQYF.

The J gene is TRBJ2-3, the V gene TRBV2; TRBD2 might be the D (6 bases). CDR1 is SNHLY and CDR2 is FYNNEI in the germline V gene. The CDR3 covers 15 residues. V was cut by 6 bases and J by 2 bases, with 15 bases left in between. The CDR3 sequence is CASSRDLLDTDTQYF. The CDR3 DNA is TGTGCCAGCAGCCGGGACTTACTTGACACAGATACGCAGTATTTT.

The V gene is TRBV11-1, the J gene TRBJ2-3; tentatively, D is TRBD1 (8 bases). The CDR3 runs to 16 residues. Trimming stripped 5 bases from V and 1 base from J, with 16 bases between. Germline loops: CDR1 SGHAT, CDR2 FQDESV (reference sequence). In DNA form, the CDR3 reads TGTGCCAGCAGCCCATACAGGGGGGGTGGCACAGATACGCAGTATTTT. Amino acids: CASSPYRGGGTDTQYF.

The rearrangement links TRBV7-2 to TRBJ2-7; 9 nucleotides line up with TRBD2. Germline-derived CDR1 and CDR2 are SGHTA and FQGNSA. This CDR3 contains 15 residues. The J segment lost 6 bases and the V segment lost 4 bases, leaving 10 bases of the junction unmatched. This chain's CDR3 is CASSYGAGGRGEQYF. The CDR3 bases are TGTGCCAGCAGCTACGGGGCGGGGGGGCGCGGCGAGCAGTACTTC.

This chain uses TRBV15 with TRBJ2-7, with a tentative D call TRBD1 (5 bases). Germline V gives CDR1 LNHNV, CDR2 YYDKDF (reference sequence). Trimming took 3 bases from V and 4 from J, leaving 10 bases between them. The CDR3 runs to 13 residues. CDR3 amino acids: CATSRSAGYEQYF. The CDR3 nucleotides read TGTGCCACCAGCAGGAGTGCAGGGTACGAGCAGTACTTC.

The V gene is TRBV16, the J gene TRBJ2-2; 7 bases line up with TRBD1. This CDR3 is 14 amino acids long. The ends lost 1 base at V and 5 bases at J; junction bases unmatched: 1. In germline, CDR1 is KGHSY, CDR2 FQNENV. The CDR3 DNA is TGTGCCAGCAGCCAATTACAGGGGACCGGGGAGCTGTTTTTT. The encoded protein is CASSQLQGTGELFF. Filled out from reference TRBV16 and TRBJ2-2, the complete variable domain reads GEEVAQTPKHLVRGEGQKAKLYCAPIKGHSYVFWYQQVLKNEFKFLISFQNENVFDETGMPKERFSAKCLPNSPCSLEIQATKLEDSAVYFCASSQLQGTGELFFGEGSRLTVL.

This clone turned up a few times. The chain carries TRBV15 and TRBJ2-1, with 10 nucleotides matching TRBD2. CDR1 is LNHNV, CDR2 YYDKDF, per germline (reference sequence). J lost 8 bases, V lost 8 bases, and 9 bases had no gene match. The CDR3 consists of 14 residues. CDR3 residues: CATEAGGPVDEQFF. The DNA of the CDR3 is TGTGCCACCGAAGCGGGGGGGCCGGTGGATGAGCAGTTCTTC.

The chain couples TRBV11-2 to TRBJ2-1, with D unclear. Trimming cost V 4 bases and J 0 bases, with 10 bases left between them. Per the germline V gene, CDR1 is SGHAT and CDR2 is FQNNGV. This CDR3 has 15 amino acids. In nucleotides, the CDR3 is TGTGCCAGCAGCTCCCAGCGAAGCTCCTACAATGAGCAGTTCTTC. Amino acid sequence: CASSSQRSSYNEQFF.

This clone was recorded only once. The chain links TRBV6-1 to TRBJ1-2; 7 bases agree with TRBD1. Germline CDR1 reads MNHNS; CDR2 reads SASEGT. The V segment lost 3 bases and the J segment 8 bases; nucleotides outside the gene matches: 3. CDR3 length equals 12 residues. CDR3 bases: TGTGCCAGCAGTGAGACAGGGTACGGCTACACCTTC. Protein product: CASSETGYGYTF.

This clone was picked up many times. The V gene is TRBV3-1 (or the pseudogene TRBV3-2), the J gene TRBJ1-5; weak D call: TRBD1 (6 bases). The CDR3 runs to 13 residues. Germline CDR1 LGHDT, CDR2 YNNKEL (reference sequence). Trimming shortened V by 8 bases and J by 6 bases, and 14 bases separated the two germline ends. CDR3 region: CASGGEGSQPQHF. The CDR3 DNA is TGTGCCAGCGGGGGCGAGGGGTCTCAGCCCCAGCATTTT.

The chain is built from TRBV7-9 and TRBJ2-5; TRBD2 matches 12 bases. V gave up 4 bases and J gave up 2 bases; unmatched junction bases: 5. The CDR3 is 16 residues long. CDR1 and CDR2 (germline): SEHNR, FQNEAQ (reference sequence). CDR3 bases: TGTGCCAGCAGCTCCTCACTAGCGGGGGGACAAGAGACCCAGTACTTC. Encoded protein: CASSSSLAGGQETQYF.

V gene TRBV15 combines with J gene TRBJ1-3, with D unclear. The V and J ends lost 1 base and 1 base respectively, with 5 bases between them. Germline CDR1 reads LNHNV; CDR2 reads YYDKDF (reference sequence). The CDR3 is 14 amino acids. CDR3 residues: CATSRAGSGNTIYF. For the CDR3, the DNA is TGTGCCACCAGCAGAGCCGGGTCTGGAAACACCATATATTTT.

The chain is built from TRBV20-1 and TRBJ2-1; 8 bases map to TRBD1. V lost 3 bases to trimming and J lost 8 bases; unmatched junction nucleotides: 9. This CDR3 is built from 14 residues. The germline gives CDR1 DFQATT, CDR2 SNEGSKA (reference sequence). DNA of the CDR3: TGCAGTGCTAGTCATACAGGGGGAAGGGATGAGCAGTTCTTC. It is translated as CSASHTGGRDEQFF.